These 9 T cell receptor beta chains were all obtained from the same sample, sequenced in a study of identical twins (dated by TCRdb to about 2016). The library was generated by 5' RACE. Sequencing used an Illumina HiSeq 2000. TCRdb passed the public sequencing reads through fastp at Q25 and MiXCR, retaining productive beta sequences. When rows share a CDR3 protein, they turn into one entry using the most common DNA and genes. Within this sample are around 680,000 distinct CDR3 sequences, with around 8.6% of them counted one time only. The top ten hold approximately 0.94% of the sample. These data also featured in a second study, about yellow fever vaccine responses in identical twins.

The sequencing input was PBMCs. These receptors came from a woman between 18 and 30 years old in good health.

This clonotype was counted between two and nine times. The chain couples TRBV6-1 to TRBJ2-3; no definite D call. In germline, CDR1 is MNHNS, CDR2 SASEGT. The CDR3 loop spans 13 amino acids. Trimming took off 6 bases at V and 2 bases at J, with 9 bases between the two ends. CDR3 sequence reads: CASSVPPTDTQYF. The DNA for the CDR3 is TGTGCCAGCAGCGTACCACCCACAGATACGCAGTATTTT.

Ten or more counts support this clonotype. The gene calls are TRBV9 and TRBJ2-5, with 7 positions matching TRBD2. Germline loops: CDR1 SGDLS, CDR2 YYNGEE. J was trimmed by 3 bases and V by 5 bases; bases with no gene match: 4. The CDR3 runs to 13 residues. The CDR3 protein is CASSPGGKETQYF. DNA of the CDR3: TGTGCCAGCAGTCCGGGGGGAAAAGAGACCCAGTACTTC.

This clonotype was counted many times. The genes are TRBV28 and TRBJ2-5; D is possibly TRBD2 (5 bases). The germline V and J ends were trimmed by 5 bases and 4 bases, with 14 bases remaining between them. Germline values: CDR1 MDHEN, CDR2 SYDVKM. The CDR3 extends over 14 amino acids. CDR3 region: CASSGRPYPETQYF. CDR3 DNA sequence: TGTGCCAGCAGTGGGAGACCTTACCCAGAGACCCAGTACTTC. The entire variable domain, with the rest obtained from reference TRBV28 and TRBJ2-5, is as follows: DVKVTQSSRYLVKRTGEKVFLECVQDMDHENMFWYRQDPGLGLRLIYFSYDVKMKEKGDIPEGYSVSREKKERFSLILESASTNQTSMYLCASSGRPYPETQYFGPGTRLLVL.

The rearrangement joins TRBV5-6 to TRBJ2-2; 7 positions agree with TRBD1. CDR3 size: 14 residues. The V gene's germline CDR1 is SGHDT and CDR2 YYEEEE. J gave up 4 bases and V 4 bases, and 4 bases lay outside the gene matches. CDR3 protein: CASSTGQFTGELFF. Written as DNA, the CDR3 is TGTGCCAGCAGCACGGGACAGTTCACCGGGGAGCTGTTTTTT. Supplemented by reference TRBV5-6 and TRBJ2-2, the full variable domain reads DAGVTQSPTHLIKTRGQQVTLRCSPKSGHDTVSWYQQALGQGPQFIFQYYEEEERQRGNFPDRFSGHQFPNYSSELNVNALLLGDSALYLCASSTGQFTGELFFGEGSRLTVL.

A single count supports this clonotype. The chain carries TRBV12-3 or TRBV12-4 and TRBJ1-1; D is undetermined. V dropped 5 bases and J dropped 2 bases, with 12 bases sitting between them. The CDR3 extends over 14 amino acids. CDR3 loop: CASSTKNSNTEAFF. DNA for the CDR3: TGTGCCAGCAGTACCAAAAACAGCAACACTGAAGCTTTCTTT.

J is TRBJ2-5 and V is TRBV6-5; D is uncertain. Germline V gene data show CDR1 as MNHEY and CDR2 as SVGAGI. The CDR3 is 15 amino acids. V lost 0 bases and J lost 1, with 9 bases in between. The CDR3 coding sequence is TGTGCCAGCAGTTACTCGTTTACCAGCCAAGAGACCCAGTACTTC. It codes for CASSYSFTSQETQYF.

This clonotype was seen at least ten times. This chain links TRBV5-1 with TRBJ2-1, with D perhaps TRBD1 (6 bases). V lost 2 bases, J lost 3 bases, and 15 bases lay in between. Germline V gene sequence: CDR1 SGHRS, CDR2 YFSETQ. The CDR3 is made up of 16 amino acids. The CDR3 nucleotides read TGCGCCAGCAGCTTTACCCGGGACACTCTCTACAATGAGCAGTTCTTC. Translating it yields CASSFTRDTLYNEQFF.

The chain couples TRBV7-6 to TRBJ1-3; D is uncertain. Trimming removed 4 bases from V and 0 bases from J, with 10 bases in between. This CDR3 has 15 amino acids. CDR1 SGHVS and CDR2 FNYEAQ come from the germline V gene. The DNA for the CDR3 is TGTGCCAGCAGCTCCCTTTTGGGCTCTGGAAACACCATATATTTT. This encodes CASSSLLGSGNTIYF. The variable domain in full, with the rest retrieved from reference TRBV7-6 and TRBJ1-3, is GAGVSQSPRYKVTKRGQDVALRCDPISGHVSLYWYRQALGQGPEFLTYFNYEAQQDKSGLPNDRFSAERPEGSISTLTIQRTEQRDSAMYRCASSSLLGSGNTIYFGEGSWLTVV.

This clonotype has only a few counts. The rearrangement uses TRBV9 and TRBJ2-1; 11 positions match TRBD1. The germline V gene has CDR1 SGDLS and CDR2 YYNGEE. This CDR3 is 17 amino acids long. The V and J ends lost 4 bases and 9 bases, in that order; junction bases with no gene match: 15. CDR3 sequence (DNA): TGTGCCAGCAGCCCGAGGGGGACCGGGACAGGGGGAACTGAGCAGTTCTTC. Translated, it gives CASSPRGTGTGGTEQFF.